A selection of T cell receptor beta chains follows, all from one sample in a study of shared clonotypes between healthy human individuals. Profiling relied on immunoSEQ multiplex PCR, and the TCRdb table lists in-frame clones only, not all of them. The sample has a few million clones; approximately 95% are singletons. What was sequenced was naive CD4+ T cells from PBMCs. The receptors were sampled from a man younger than 30 in good health. Some clones in this sample may be carry-over from other donors' samples. Each CDR3 is given with its conserved first and last residue. The D gene is left open where the match is weak. Clone size is shown for a subset of rows, as once, few, many or a class of expanded clone.

>TRBJ2-1|TRBD2|TRBV19|-
CASSIRLAGGPNEQFF
TGTGCCAGTAGTATTCGACTAGCGGGAGGCCCTAATGAGCAGTTCTTC
>TRBJ2-5|TRBD2|TRBV19|-
CASTPPGGIETQYF
TGTGCCAGTACTCCCCCCGGGGGGATAGAGACCCAGTACTTC
>TRBJ2-3|TRBD1|TRBV5-1|-
CASSLGDRGYTDTQYF
TGCGCCAGCAGCTTGGGGGACAGGGGTTACACAGATACGCAGTATTTT
>TRBJ2-4|-|TRBV4-1|-
CASSQIGRSPVNIQYF
TGCGCCAGCAGCCAAATCGGACGCTCCCCTGTAAACATTCAGTACTTC
>TRBJ2-3|TRBD1|TRBV7-6|-
CASSGDRVDTQYF
TGTGCCAGCAGCGGCGACAGGGTTGATACGCAGTATTTT
>TRBJ1-1|-|TRBV28|-
CASSLSLGANTEAFF
TGTGCCAGCAGTTTATCACTGGGGGCAAACACTGAAGCTTTCTTT
>TRBJ1-4|-|TRBV2|-
CASSDEGQGGEKLFF
TGTGCCAGCTCCGACGAGGGGCAAGGAGGAGAAAAACTGTTTTTT
>TRBJ1-1|-|TRBV5-4|-
CASSSHPGGGGSTEAFF
TGTGCCAGCAGCTCCCACCCGGGGGGCGGAGGGAGCACTGAAGCTTTCTTT
>TRBJ2-1|TRBD2|TRBV27|-
CASRSYSGTRNQFF
TGTGCCAGCAGATCTTATAGCGGGACTAGAAATCAGTTCTTC
>TRBJ2-7|-|TRBV7-9|-
CASSFYVSYEQYF
TGTGCCAGCAGCTTCTACGTATCCTACGAGCAGTACTTC
>TRBJ2-1|TRBD2|TRBV4-1|-
CASSLGLAGNSYNEQFF
TGCGCCAGCAGTCTCGGACTAGCGGGGAACTCCTACAATGAGCAGTTCTTC
>TRBJ1-5|TRBD1|TRBV4-1|-
CASSQDRGGQPQHF
TGCGCCAGCAGCCAGGACAGGGGGGGTCAGCCCCAGCATTTT
>TRBJ2-2|TRBD1|TRBV5-4|-
CASSRSYTGQGNTGELFF
TGTGCCAGCAGCCGAAGCTACACGGGACAGGGGAACACCGGGGAGCTGTTTTTT
>TRBJ2-7|TRBD1|TRBV15|-
CATSRAPGQRYEQYF
TGTGCCACCAGCAGAGCGCCGGGACAGCGGTACGAGCAGTACTTC
>TRBJ2-1|TRBD2|TRBV10-1|-
CASSESGLPPYNEQFF
TGCGCCAGCAGTGAGTCGGGACTACCCCCATACAATGAGCAGTTCTTC
>TRBJ2-3|-|TRBV19|-
CASSIAGEADTQYF
TGTGCCAGTAGTATAGCGGGAGAAGCCGATACGCAGTATTTT
>TRBJ2-5|TRBD1|TRBV5-1|once
CASSFFRGTGEETQYF
TGCGCCAGCAGCTTCTTTCGAGGGACAGGGGAAGAGACCCAGTACTTC